The 2 T cell receptor beta chains reported below all come from one sample, sequenced in a study of T cells after yellow fever vaccination. One entry per CDR3 protein results from TCRdb running MiXCR on the 5' RACE reads. This sample has hundreds of thousands of distinct CDR3 sequences, with approximately 13% found just once. Here the sequenced sample was PBMCs, taken on the day of the yellow fever booster vaccination. These receptors came from a man aged 30 to 39 who received the YFV17D yellow fever vaccine.

This clonotype was seen at least ten times. The rearrangement joins TRBV30 to TRBJ1-2, with 12 bases that match TRBD1. Looked up from germline, CDR1 is GTSNPN and CDR2 is SVGIG (reference sequence). Trimming at V came to 1 base and at J to 3 bases, leaving 3 bases not matched to a gene. The CDR3 runs 15 residues. The CDR3 is CAWSAGTGGYYGYTF. CDR3 coding DNA: TGTGCCTGGAGTGCCGGGACAGGGGGCTACTATGGCTACACCTTC.

This chain links TRBV15 with TRBJ2-3; 7 positions agree with TRBD1. The CDR3 is 16 amino acids. The V segment lost 4 bases and the J segment 1 base; nucleotides outside the gene matches: 8. In germline, CDR1 is LNHNV, CDR2 YYDKDF (reference sequence). In DNA, the CDR3 is TGTGCCACCAGCACAAAGACAGGGCCGGGCACAGATACGCAGTATTTT. Its protein is CATSTKTGPGTDTQYF. The variable domain in full, with the rest retrieved from reference TRBV15 and TRBJ2-3, is DAMVIQNPRYQVTQFGKPVTLSCSQTLNHNVMYWYQQKSSQAPKLLFHYYDKDFNNEADTPDNFQSRRPNTSFCFLDIRSPGLGDTAMYLCATSTKTGPGTDTQYFGPGTRLTVL.